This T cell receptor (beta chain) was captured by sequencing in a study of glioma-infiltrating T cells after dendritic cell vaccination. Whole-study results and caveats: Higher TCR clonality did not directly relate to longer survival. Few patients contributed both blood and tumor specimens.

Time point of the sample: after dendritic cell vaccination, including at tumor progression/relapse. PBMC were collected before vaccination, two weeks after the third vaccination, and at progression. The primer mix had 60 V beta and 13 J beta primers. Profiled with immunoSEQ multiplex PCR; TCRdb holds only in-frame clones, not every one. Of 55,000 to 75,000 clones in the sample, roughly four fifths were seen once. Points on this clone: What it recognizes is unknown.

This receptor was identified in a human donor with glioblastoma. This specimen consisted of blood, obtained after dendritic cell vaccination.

The CDR3 DNA is TGTGCCAGCAGTACAGGGTGGCCCCAGCATTTT. Protein product: CASSTGWPQHF. This chain links TRBV2 with TRBJ1-5; D perhaps matches TRBD1 (6 bases). The V end was cut by 5 bases, the J end by 9 bases, with 8 bases between. The CDR3 consists of 11 residues. Per the germline V gene, CDR1 is SNHLY and CDR2 is FYNNEI. The full variable domain, rest sourced from reference TRBV2 and TRBJ1-5, is EPEVTQTPSHQVTQMGQEVILRCVPISNHLYFYWYRQILGQKVEFLVSFYNNEISEKSEIFDDQFSVERPDGSNFTLKIRSTKLEDSAMYFCASSTGWPQHFGDGTRLSIL.